Listed here are 29 T cell receptor beta chains from one sample, sequenced in a study of graft-versus-host responses after intestinal transplantation. No antigen has been identified for these receptors. Clones were read by immunoSEQ multiplex PCR, and TCRdb kept only the in-frame ones, dropping some. The table shows under 75,000 clones, with around 90% occurring only once. Sample: unstimulated CD8+ T cells sorted from spleen or lymph node cells, taken before transplant. Receptor source: a human donor who was the organ donor for an intestinal transplant.

The chain recombines TRBV15 with TRBJ1-2; D ambiguous. The CDR3 loop spans 16 amino acids. V lost 0 bases and J 2 bases, leaving 13 bases between the germline ends. Germline values: CDR1 LNHNV, CDR2 YYDKDF (reference sequence). The CDR3 protein is CATSRDLTTKNYGYTF. The CDR3 DNA follows: TGTGCCACCAGCAGAGATCTGACAACAAAAAACTATGGCTACACCTTC.

The chain joins TRBV28 to TRBJ2-5; 8 bases fit TRBD1. V lost 1 base, J lost 3 bases, and 10 bases stayed unmatched. This CDR3 has 17 residues. CDR1 MDHEN and CDR2 SYDVKM come from the germline V gene. The DNA of the CDR3 is TGTGCCAGCAGTTTATTAGTAGGCAGGGGGCCTGAAGAGACCCAGTACTTC. Residues: CASSLLVGRGPEETQYF.

J is TRBJ1-2 and V is TRBV14; D uncertain. V dropped 1 base and J dropped 3 bases, with 15 bases sitting between them. The germline V gene encodes CDR1 SGHDN and CDR2 FVKESK. CDR3 length: 16 residues. CDR3 sequence reads: CASSQGKAEPYYGYTF. CDR3 coding DNA: TGTGCCAGCAGCCAAGGGAAGGCGGAACCGTACTATGGCTACACCTTC.

By proportion, this clone is medium-sized. The chain links TRBV4-3 to TRBJ1-2; a possible D gene is TRBD1 (5 bases). Germline CDR1 reads LGHNA; CDR2 reads YSLEER. Trimming removed 5 bases from V and 1 base from J, with 17 bases in between. This CDR3 region has 16 residues. The CDR3 DNA is TGCGCCAGCAGCTCACGTAGGCGGGACGATAACTATGGCTACACCTTC. Its translation: CASSSRRRDDNYGYTF.

This clone was detected a few times. V gene TRBV5-4 combines with J gene TRBJ2-7, with D possibly matching TRBD1 (6 bases). Germline values: CDR1 SGHNT, CDR2 YYREEE (reference sequence). V was shortened by 2 bases and J by 7 bases, with 25 bases between the two germline ends. The CDR3 consists of 17 residues. The CDR3 DNA is TGTGCCAGCAGCTTCGGCCCCCGCATACAGGGTGTGGGGGAGCAGTACGTC. It translates to CASSFGPRIQGVGEQYV.

As DNA, the CDR3 is TGTGCCATCAGTGGGAGCTCTGGAAACACCATATATTTT. Amino acids: CAISGSSGNTIYF. The genes are TRBV10-3 and TRBJ1-3; D is unclear. The V gene's germline CDR1 is ENHRY and CDR2 SYGVKD. Trimming pared 4 bases from V and 0 bases from J, leaving 4 bases between. The CDR3 totals 13 residues.

The DNA of the CDR3 is TGTGCCAGCAGCGTAGGGGGCCTCACAGATACGCAGTATTTT. Protein sequence: CASSVGGLTDTQYF. V usage is TRBV9 and J usage is TRBJ2-3; D perhaps matches TRBD1 (5 bases). Per germline, CDR1 SGDLS and CDR2 YYNGEE. Trimming left V 0 bases short and J 2 bases short, with 7 bases between. The CDR3 has 14 residues.

The chain uses TRBV28 and TRBJ2-2; 8 bases map to TRBD1. CDR1 and CDR2 from the germline V gene are MDHEN and SYDVKM. The CDR3 runs to 14 residues. The J segment lost 5 bases and the V segment lost 6 bases, leaving 5 bases of the junction unmatched. CDR3 coding DNA: TGTGCCAGCAGAGCCTGGACAGGGACCGGGGAGCTGTTTTTT. This gives the protein CASRAWTGTGELFF.

The genes are TRBV20-1 and TRBJ1-4; 7 nucleotides match TRBD1. CDR1 is DFQATT, CDR2 SNEGSKA, per germline (reference sequence). The CDR3 length is 11 residues. Trimming took 6 bases from V and 12 from J; bases not matched to a gene: 7. CDR3 nucleotides: TGCAGTGCCCGGAGGGGGCTCGAACTGTTTTTT. It codes for CSARRGLELFF.

The rearrangement links TRBV28 to TRBJ2-3; 12 bases agree with TRBD1. The CDR3 sequence is 17 residues long. Germline V gives CDR1 MDHEN, CDR2 SYDVKM. V was pared by 6 bases and J by 4 bases, with 11 bases of the junction left unmatched. The CDR3 spells CASSWDAGTGGSDTQYF. The CDR3 region has the DNA TGTGCCAGCAGCTGGGATGCCGGGACAGGGGGCTCAGATACGCAGTATTTT.

This chain links TRBV6-1 with TRBJ2-2; D is possibly TRBD2 (6 bases). This CDR3 is built from 16 residues. Trimming cost V 0 bases and J 3 bases, with 11 bases left between them. Germline CDR1 is MNHNS and CDR2 is SASEGT. The CDR3 DNA reads as TGTGCCAGCAGTGAAGCGCGGGGAGCGCACACCGGGGAGCTGTTTTTT. It codes for CASSEARGAHTGELFF.

This chain joins TRBV19 and TRBJ1-5; 9 bases align to TRBD1. Germline V gene sequence: CDR1 LNHDA, CDR2 SQIVND (reference sequence). With V trimmed by 2 bases and J by 4 bases, 6 bases remained unmatched. The CDR3 contains 16 residues. The CDR3 DNA sequence: TGTGCCAGTAGTATATGGGGACAGGGCCTTAATCAGCCCCAGCATTTT. This sequence encodes CASSIWGQGLNQPQHF.

The rearrangement links TRBV5-6 to TRBJ1-2; D might be TRBD1 (5 bases). V was pared by 4 bases and J by 6 bases, with 13 bases between. From germline, CDR1 is SGHDT and CDR2 YYEEEE. This CDR3 spans 13 amino acids. In DNA, the CDR3 is TGTGCCAGCAGCCTCGAAGGGGCAAATGGCTACACCTTC. Amino acid sequence: CASSLEGANGYTF.

The genes are TRBV19 and TRBJ2-3; unclear D gene. CDR1 LNHDA and CDR2 SQIVND come from the germline V gene (reference sequence). CDR3 length: 12 amino acids. Trimming took off 5 bases at V and 3 bases at J, with 6 bases between the two ends. CDR3 amino acids: CASSPRTDTQYF. As DNA, the CDR3 is TGTGCCAGTAGTCCGCGTACAGATACGCAGTATTTT.

The rearrangement uses TRBV5-4 and TRBJ1-1; 7 bases align to TRBD1. Germline V gene data show CDR1 as SGHNT and CDR2 as YYREEE (reference sequence). The CDR3 extends over 14 amino acids. With 4 bases clipped from V and 0 bases from J, the junction kept 3 bases outside the gene matches. CDR3 sequence: CASSRQGLNTEAFF. In nucleotides, the CDR3 is TGTGCCAGCAGCCGACAGGGACTGAACACTGAAGCTTTCTTT.

The chain recombines TRBV14 with TRBJ2-5, with 9 bases identical to TRBD2. Germline-derived CDR1 and CDR2 are SGHDN and FVKESK. The CDR3 runs to 14 residues. After removal of 5 bases from V and 3 bases from J, the junction contained 4 bases not matched to a gene. The CDR3 loop is CASSLRGGEETQYF. In nucleotides, the CDR3 is TGTGCCAGCAGCTTGCGGGGGGGAGAAGAGACCCAGTACTTC.

The chain links TRBV6-6 to TRBJ2-5, with TRBD1 identical over 7 bases. V trimming: 7 bases; J trimming: 2 bases; junction bases outside the gene matches: 10. Germline CDR1 reads MNHNY; CDR2 reads SVGAGI (reference sequence). This CDR3 has 15 residues. CDR3 in amino acids: CASTHTRDRQETQYF. The CDR3 bases are TGTGCCAGCACCCACACCCGGGACAGACAAGAGACCCAGTACTTC.

A single count supports this clone. The CDR3 nucleotides are TGTGCCAGCTCTGTTGGGACAGTCATCCGTGAAAAACTGTTTTTT. Translation gives CASSVGTVIREKLFF. V is TRBV9 and J is TRBJ1-4; TRBD1 agrees at 7 bases. Germline V gene data show CDR1 as SGDLS and CDR2 as YYNGEE. The CDR3 has 15 amino acids. Trimming at V came to 7 bases and at J to 7 bases, leaving 13 bases not matched to a gene.

The gene calls are TRBV2 and TRBJ2-7; D gene ambiguous. The germline V and J ends were trimmed by 1 base and 4 bases, with 11 bases remaining between them. Germline V gene lookup returns CDR1 SNHLY and CDR2 FYNNEI. The CDR3 is made up of 14 amino acids. CDR3 protein: CASSEGSHWYEQYV. The CDR3 nucleotides read TGTGCCAGCAGTGAAGGGAGCCATTGGTACGAGCAGTACGTC.

The chain carries TRBV7-9 and TRBJ2-1; possibly TRBD2 for D (6 bases). The germline V and J ends were trimmed by 8 bases and 12 bases, with 23 bases remaining between them. The germline gives CDR1 SEHNR, CDR2 FQNEAQ (reference sequence). This CDR3 comprises 14 residues. The DNA of the CDR3 is TGTGCCAGCTTAAGGGAGGAAGGTCCCCTTGGGCAGTTCTTC. It yields the protein CASLREEGPLGQFF.

The genes are TRBV5-6 and TRBJ1-2, with D possibly TRBD1 on 5 matching bases. The CDR3 is 14 amino acids. V shed 3 bases and J shed 7 bases, with 16 bases lying between them. From germline, CDR1 is SGHDT and CDR2 YYEEEE. The CDR3, as DNA: TGTGCCAGCAGCTCCCCTCTGGAAGGGGTTGGCTACACCTTC. As protein: CASSSPLEGVGYTF.

The chain links TRBV6-1 to TRBJ2-6; D might be TRBD2 (6 bases). The CDR3 is made up of 18 amino acids. Germline V gene sequence: CDR1 MNHNS, CDR2 SASEGT. V was shortened by 1 base and J by 0 bases, with 13 bases between the two germline ends. In nucleotides, the CDR3 is TGTGCCAGCAGTGAAGATATAGCGGTTCCCTCTGGGGCCAACGTCCTGACTTTC. As protein: CASSEDIAVPSGANVLTF.

V and J are TRBV9 and TRBJ1-2, with D perhaps TRBD1 (5 bases). The germline gives CDR1 SGDLS, CDR2 YYNGEE. V lost 3 bases and J lost 1, with 10 bases in between. The CDR3 covers 14 residues. The CDR3 DNA reads TGTGCCAGCAGCGGCGGGACCTTTAACTATGGCTACACCTTC. Translation: CASSGGTFNYGYTF.

The chain combines TRBV4-1 with TRBJ1-2; tentative D call: TRBD1 (6 bases). V lost 1 base and J 4 bases, leaving 13 bases between the germline ends. This CDR3 is built from 15 residues. Germline lookup yields CDR1 MGHRA and CDR2 YSYEKL. CDR3 residues: CASSQAQGRGYGYTF. CDR3 nucleotides: TGCGCCAGCAGCCAAGCACAGGGCCGAGGCTATGGCTACACCTTC.

This clone was recorded once. The V call is TRBV12-2, the J call TRBJ2-7; the table's D call TRBD2 went unverified against the DNA. TRBV12-2 is reported as a pseudogene. The CDR3 is made up of 18 amino acids. In DNA, the CDR3 is TGTGCAAGTCGCTTAGCCCCAACCCGGGACTCGAGCTCCTACGAGCAGTACGTC. Protein sequence: CASRLAPTRDSSSYEQYV.

This clone was recorded only once. The chain carries TRBV6-1 and TRBJ1-5; D is perhaps TRBD1 (6 bases). The V end lost 4 bases, the J end lost 1 base, and 11 bases lay between the germline ends. The CDR3 extends over 15 amino acids. Germline assignment: CDR1 MNHNS and CDR2 SASEGT. The CDR3: CASSVDRTSNQPQHF. The CDR3 DNA reads TGTGCCAGCAGTGTTGACAGGACCAGCAATCAGCCCCAGCATTTT.

This clone was counted between two and nine times. The CDR3 here is CASSWDTNTEAFF. CDR3 coding DNA: TGTGCCAGTAGTTGGGACACTAACACTGAAGCTTTCTTT. The chain employs TRBV19 and TRBJ1-1; perhaps TRBD1 as D (6 bases). The V gene lost 5 bases and the J gene lost 2 bases, with 9 bases spanning the gap. Looked up from germline, CDR1 is LNHDA and CDR2 is SQIVND (reference sequence). This CDR3 contains 13 residues.

This chain connects TRBV6-6 to TRBJ1-2, with TRBD1 matching 7 bases. Germline CDR1 reads MNHNY; CDR2 reads SVGAGI (reference sequence). The CDR3 is 14 residues long. Trimming cost V 7 bases and J 3 bases; bases outside gene matches: 8. CDR3 sequence reads: CASTDREKYYGYTF. As DNA, the CDR3 is TGTGCCAGCACAGACAGGGAGAAATACTATGGCTACACCTTC.

The chain joins TRBV6-5 to TRBJ2-2; TRBD2 aligns across 8 bases. Germline CDR1 MNHEY, CDR2 SVGAGI. This CDR3 has 15 amino acids. V shed 2 bases, J shed 6 bases, and the junction held 5 bases outside the gene matches. The CDR3 loop reads CASSYRTGGAGELFF. CDR3 coding DNA: TGTGCCAGCAGTTACCGGACGGGGGGGGCCGGGGAGCTGTTTTTT.